These 15 T cell receptor beta chains share one sample of origin, sequenced in a study of cytomegalovirus exposure and HLA in healthy donors. The primer mix had 60 Vbeta and 13 Jbeta primers. The assay was immunoSEQ multiplex PCR, and TCRdb's table has in-frame clones only and misses some. The sample gives 95,000 to 150,000 clones, 80% of which show up once; 0.2% to 0.3% is in the top ten. Material: PBMCs. The receptors here all came from a man aged 50 to 60 in good health and CMV-seronegative.

Only one count was recorded for this clone. The chain uses TRBV14 and TRBJ2-3; tentatively, D is TRBD2 (6 bases). Trimming removed 1 base from V and 4 bases from J, with 12 bases in between. From germline, CDR1 is SGHDN and CDR2 FVKESK. This CDR3 region has 15 residues. The CDR3 region has the DNA TGTGCCAGCAGCCAAGTCGCGGGATCCCCAGATACGCAGTATTTT. Protein: CASSQVAGSPDTQYF.

The V call is TRBV28, the J call TRBJ1-1, with D uncertain. Germline CDR1 MDHEN, CDR2 SYDVKM. V lost 2 bases and J 1 base, leaving 8 bases between the germline ends. The CDR3 runs to 14 residues. In DNA, the CDR3 is TGTGCCAGCAGTTTAACGGTTGAGAACACTGAAGCTTTCTTT. This gives the protein CASSLTVENTEAFF.

This chain uses TRBV18 with TRBJ1-1; 9 bases align to TRBD1. The CDR3 spans 13 residues. Losses at the gene ends were 6 bases for V and 6 bases for J; bases not matched to a gene: 5. Per germline, CDR1 KGHSH and CDR2 LQKENI. The CDR3 protein is CASSPGTGPEAFF. The CDR3 nucleotides are TGTGCCAGCTCGCCAGGGACAGGGCCTGAAGCTTTCTTT.

The chain links TRBV19 to TRBJ2-2, with TRBD1 as a possible D gene (6 bases). The germline CDR1 and CDR2 sequences are LNHDA and SQIVND (reference sequence). Trimming pared 6 bases from V and 5 bases from J, leaving 10 bases between. The CDR3 has 13 amino acids. CDR3 residues: CASRTGRTGELFF. The CDR3 nucleotides read TGTGCCAGTAGAACAGGGAGAACCGGGGAGCTGTTTTTT.

This clone occurred a few times. The chain employs TRBV4-2 and TRBJ1-2, with no clear D. The V and J ends lost 1 base and 4 bases respectively, with 13 bases between them. In germline, CDR1 is LGHNA, CDR2 YNFKEQ. The CDR3 runs 15 residues. CDR3: CASSQVEGEGYGYTF. CDR3 DNA sequence: TGTGCCAGCAGCCAAGTCGAGGGAGAGGGCTATGGCTACACCTTC.

The V call is TRBV28, the J call TRBJ1-6; 8 bases map to TRBD1. CDR1 is MDHEN, CDR2 SYDVKM, per germline. CDR3 length: 14 residues. V was clipped by 5 bases and J by 8 bases; unmatched bases: 5. CDR3 loop: CASSPTGVYSPLHF. The CDR3 bases are TGTGCCAGCAGTCCGACAGGGGTTTATTCACCCCTCCACTTT.

This chain links TRBV6-6 with TRBJ2-2; 7 bases are a match to TRBD1. After removal of 4 bases from V and 3 bases from J, the junction contained 5 bases not matched to a gene. This CDR3 has 15 residues. CDR1 and CDR2 (germline): MNHNY, SVGAGI (reference sequence). CDR3: CASSSRTGDTGELFF. The CDR3 bases are TGTGCCAGCAGTTCTCGGACAGGCGACACCGGGGAGCTGTTTTTT.

The rearrangement joins TRBV20-1 to TRBJ1-1, with D possibly TRBD1 on 6 matching bases. V gave up 4 bases and J gave up 3 bases, with 6 bases separating them. The CDR3 is 11 residues long. From germline, CDR1 is DFQATT and CDR2 SNEGSKA (reference sequence). The CDR3 DNA follows: TGCAGTGCTACAGGGGACACTGAAGCTTTCTTT. This translates into CSATGDTEAFF.

V and J are TRBV28 and TRBJ2-7, with a weak D call TRBD1 (6 bases). The CDR3 is 13 amino acids. The V gene's germline CDR1 is MDHEN and CDR2 SYDVKM. The V gene lost 6 bases and the J gene lost 5 bases, with 14 bases spanning the gap. Written as DNA, the CDR3 is TGTGCCAGCAGACGCAGGGGCTTGGACGAGCAGTACTTC. Encoded protein: CASRRRGLDEQYF.

V gene TRBV11-2 combines with J gene TRBJ1-1, with 7 bases lining up with TRBD1. Looked up from germline, CDR1 is SGHAT and CDR2 is FQNNGV. Losses at the gene ends were 5 bases for V and 1 base for J; bases not matched to a gene: 7. This CDR3 contains 15 residues. The CDR3 spells CASSVQGTGNTEAFF. The CDR3 DNA sequence: TGTGCCAGCAGCGTACAGGGGACGGGGAACACTGAAGCTTTCTTT.

The chain links TRBV5-6 to TRBJ1-1, with 8 bases matching TRBD1. CDR1 SGHDT and CDR2 YYEEEE come from the germline V gene. Germline trimming cut 3 bases from V and 5 bases from J; bases unmatched to any gene: 9. The CDR3 is 15 residues long. Here the CDR3 DNA reads TGTGCCAGCAGCTATGAGGACAGGGTGAGGACTGAAGCTTTCTTT. Residues: CASSYEDRVRTEAFF.

The V gene is TRBV4-1, the J gene TRBJ1-5, with no clear D. The V gene lost 2 bases and the J gene lost 2 bases, with 25 bases spanning the gap. There are 20 residues in the CDR3. Germline V CDR1 and CDR2: MGHRA, YSYEKL. The CDR3 spells CASSQQDLESELGGNQPQHF. CDR3 coding DNA: TGCGCCAGCAGCCAACAAGATCTTGAATCGGAGTTAGGAGGCAATCAGCCCCAGCATTTT.

This chain links TRBV23-1 with TRBJ1-6, with D maybe TRBD1 (6 bases). TRBV23-1 is assigned to the ORF class and has an uncertain function. The CDR3 is 14 amino acids. V was pared by 6 bases and J by 7 bases, with 13 bases between. The CDR3 DNA sequence: TGCGCCAGCAGCCGGACAGAGGAAAATTCACCCCTCCACTTT. It specifies CASSRTEENSPLHF.

The chain joins TRBV18 to TRBJ2-3; D is possibly TRBD2 (5 bases). Germline CDR1 is KGHSH and CDR2 is LQKENI. Trimming cost V 2 bases and J 2 bases, with 11 bases left between them. This CDR3 contains 15 residues. The chain's CDR3 is CASSPRELNTDTQYF. In DNA, the CDR3 is TGTGCCAGCTCACCAAGGGAGTTAAACACAGATACGCAGTATTTT.

The genes are TRBV10-3 and TRBJ2-3, with 11 bases matching TRBD2. The CDR3 loop spans 16 amino acids. The germline gives CDR1 ENHRY, CDR2 SYGVKD. V dropped 0 bases and J dropped 7; count of bases not matched to a gene: 6. The CDR3: CAISESGSGGAYTQYF. The CDR3, as DNA: TGTGCCATCAGTGAGTCCGGTAGCGGGGGGGCATATACGCAGTATTTT.